The 4 T cell receptor beta chains given below trace back to one sample, sequenced in a study of T cells after yellow fever vaccination. One entry per CDR3 protein, called by TCRdb with MiXCR from the 5' RACE reads. This sample has roughly 240,000 distinct CDR3 sequences, with approximately 6.7% found just once. Specimen: CD4+ T cells sorted from PBMCs, collected on the day of the yellow fever booster vaccination. Every receptor here comes from a man in his thirties or forties who received the YFV17D yellow fever vaccine.

This clonotype was seen many times. The J gene is TRBJ2-6, the V gene TRBV20-1; D remains ambiguous. This CDR3 is 14 amino acids long. V dropped 3 bases and J dropped 2 bases, with 8 bases sitting between them. CDR1 and CDR2 (germline): DFQATT, SNEGSKA (reference sequence). CDR3 loop: CSASLGTGANVLTF. Written as DNA, the CDR3 is TGCAGTGCTAGTTTGGGAACTGGGGCCAACGTCCTGACTTTC.

CDR3 sequence reads: CASSFRGLAGGDSYNEQFF. The CDR3 DNA reads TGCGCCAGCAGCTTTCGGGGACTAGCGGGAGGTGACTCCTACAATGAGCAGTTCTTC. V and J are TRBV5-1 and TRBJ2-1, with 15 nucleotides matching TRBD2. There are 19 residues in the CDR3. The germline V gene has CDR1 SGHRS and CDR2 YFSETQ. V was clipped by 2 bases and J by 0 bases; unmatched bases: 6. Looking up the rest from reference TRBV5-1 and TRBJ2-1 gives the full variable domain: KAGVTQTPRYLIKTRGQQVTLSCSPISGHRSVSWYQQTPGQGLQFLFEYFSETQRNKGNFPGRFSGRQFSNSRSEMNVSTLELGDSALYLCASSFRGLAGGDSYNEQFFGPGTRLTVL.

This clonotype has just a few counts. The genes are TRBV12-3 or TRBV12-4 and TRBJ1-1; D ambiguous. V was cut by 7 bases and J by 1 base, with 19 bases left in between. CDR3 length: 16 residues. The CDR3 nucleotides are TGTGCCAGCACCAGAAGTGGCGGCAGTAAGAACACTGAAGCTTTCTTT. Translation: CASTRSGGSKNTEAFF.

A few counts support this clonotype. The V gene is TRBV7-2, the J gene TRBJ2-1; D not resolved. The CDR3 loop spans 15 amino acids. The V gene's germline CDR1 is SGHTA and CDR2 FQGNSA. The V gene lost 7 bases and the J gene lost 6 bases, with 19 bases spanning the gap. CDR3 residues: CASNLPAAVPNEQFF. The DNA of the CDR3 is TGTGCCAGCAACCTTCCCGCGGCAGTCCCCAATGAGCAGTTCTTC.